The 20 T cell receptor beta chains reported below all come from one sample, sequenced in a study of cytomegalovirus exposure and HLA in healthy donors. PCR used 60 Vbeta primers and 13 Jbeta primers. Profiled with immunoSEQ multiplex PCR; TCRdb holds only in-frame clones, not every one. Of about 140,000 clones in the sample, around 80% were seen once. The sequenced material came from PBMCs. These receptor sequences come from a man in his forties in good health and CMV-seronegative.

This chain joins TRBV5-1 and TRBJ1-1; 9 nucleotides align to TRBD1. The CDR3 sequence is 15 residues long. V was clipped by 4 bases and J by 3 bases; unmatched bases: 7. From germline, CDR1 is SGHRS and CDR2 YFSETQ. CDR3 residues: CASSSWDRDYTEAFF. The CDR3 coding sequence is TGCGCCAGCAGCAGCTGGGACAGGGATTACACTGAAGCTTTCTTT.

The chain combines TRBV19 with TRBJ2-7, with TRBD1 matching 9 bases. Germline V gives CDR1 LNHDA, CDR2 SQIVND (reference sequence). The V gene end was trimmed by 8 bases and the J gene end by 3 bases; junction bases not matched to a gene: 14. The CDR3 contains 16 residues. The CDR3 DNA follows: TGTGCCAGTCAACGGACCGGGACAGGGCCCTTCTACGAGCAGTACTTC. It specifies CASQRTGTGPFYEQYF.

The chain recombines TRBV4-3 with TRBJ1-2, with 9 nucleotides matching TRBD1. Germline assignment: CDR1 LGHNA and CDR2 YSLEER. Germline trimming cut 3 bases from V and 1 base from J; bases unmatched to any gene: 9. CDR3 length equals 17 residues. The CDR3 loop reads CASSHLGTGILNYGYTF. DNA for the CDR3: TGCGCCAGCAGCCATCTAGGGACAGGGATTCTTAACTATGGCTACACCTTC.

The gene calls are TRBV4-2 and TRBJ1-4; D possibly corresponds to TRBD1 (5 bases). Germline lookup yields CDR1 LGHNA and CDR2 YNFKEQ. V lost 5 bases, J lost 2 bases, and 15 bases lay in between. The CDR3 extends over 16 amino acids. CDR3 DNA: TGTGCCAGCAGCTTGGGACTGAGGGACACTAATGAAAAACTGTTTTTT. It is translated as CASSLGLRDTNEKLFF.

Remarks on this clone: It is unclear where the CDR3 begins or ends on the DNA, so no DNA is shown, and the CDR3 is as TCRdb lists it. The rearrangement joins TRBV19 to TRBJ1-3. From germline, CDR1 is LNHDA and CDR2 SQIVND (reference sequence). Counting both end residues, the CDR3 totals 11 amino acids. This CDR3 is CASTSGNTIYF.

J is TRBJ1-1 and V is TRBV4-1; no clear D. This CDR3 is built from 15 residues. CDR1 MGHRA and CDR2 YSYEKL come from the germline V gene. V lost 5 bases and J 4 bases, leaving 17 bases between the germline ends. CDR3: CASSSQAGLGTEAFF. CDR3 DNA: TGCGCCAGCAGCTCCCAGGCCGGACTAGGCACTGAAGCTTTCTTT.

The V gene is TRBV19, the J gene TRBJ1-2; 7 nucleotides align to TRBD1. Germline V CDR1 and CDR2: LNHDA, SQIVND (reference sequence). CDR3 size: 14 residues. Trimming at V came to 6 bases and at J to 4 bases, leaving 8 bases not matched to a gene. The CDR3 here is CASSPGQEFYGYTF. The CDR3 nucleotides are TGTGCCAGTAGCCCTGGACAGGAATTCTATGGCTACACCTTC.

The rearrangement joins TRBV29-1 to TRBJ1-1; D unclear. The CDR3 has 11 amino acids. Germline CDR1 SQVTM, CDR2 ANQGSEA. V lost 6 bases, J lost 5 bases, and 10 bases lay in between. CDR3 region: CSVQRGTEAFF. The CDR3 nucleotides read TGCAGCGTCCAGAGAGGAACTGAAGCTTTCTTT.

V is TRBV10-3 and J is TRBJ2-7; 16 bases map to TRBD2. With 6 bases clipped from V and 6 bases from J, the junction kept 8 bases outside the gene matches. CDR1 and CDR2 (germline): ENHRY, SYGVKD. This CDR3 is built from 16 residues. CDR3 in amino acids: CAISSGTSGGAGEQYF. In nucleotides, the CDR3 is TGTGCCATCAGCTCCGGGACTAGCGGGGGGGCCGGCGAGCAGTACTTC.

The rearrangement joins TRBV7-9 to TRBJ2-1; D might be TRBD1 (7 bases). CDR1 SEHNR and CDR2 FQNEAQ come from the germline V gene (reference sequence). This CDR3 is 14 amino acids long. V gave up 4 bases and J gave up 1 base, with 8 bases separating them. CDR3 sequence (DNA): TGTGCCAGCAGCTCAGGGGGGTCCTACAATGAGCAGTTCTTC. It specifies CASSSGGSYNEQFF.

This chain joins TRBV14 and TRBJ1-4; 9 positions agree with TRBD1. The CDR3 has 14 residues. With 3 bases clipped from V and 6 bases from J, the junction kept 2 bases outside the gene matches. Germline V CDR1 and CDR2: SGHDN, FVKESK. The CDR3 nucleotides are TGTGCCAGCAGCCACCGGGACAGGGATGAAAAACTGTTTTTT. It yields the protein CASSHRDRDEKLFF.

The rearrangement links TRBV5-5 to TRBJ2-3, with TRBD2 identical over 10 bases. There are 15 residues in the CDR3. Germline V gene sequence: CDR1 SGHKS, CDR2 YYEKEE (reference sequence). Trimming removed 4 bases from V and 4 bases from J; junction bases left unmatched: 6. CDR3 protein: CASSPVSGGADTQYF. The CDR3 region has the DNA TGTGCCAGCAGCCCGGTGAGCGGGGGGGCAGATACGCAGTATTTT.

The CDR3 is CASSLARSDQPQHF. CDR3 in DNA: TGTGCCAGCAGTTTGGCTAGAAGTGATCAGCCCCAGCATTTT. This chain connects TRBV28 to TRBJ1-5, with D hard to call. Germline CDR1 MDHEN, CDR2 SYDVKM. Deletions cut 3 bases from V and 5 bases from J, with 11 bases between. The CDR3 loop spans 14 amino acids.

The rearrangement links TRBV5-5 to TRBJ2-1; 9 bases align to TRBD1. The germline CDR1 and CDR2 sequences are SGHKS and YYEKEE (reference sequence). This CDR3 comprises 16 residues. Losses at the gene ends were 3 bases for V and 8 bases for J; bases not matched to a gene: 12. The CDR3 reads CASSSPDRGIMDEQFF. In nucleotides, the CDR3 is TGTGCCAGCAGCTCCCCGGACAGGGGTATAATGGATGAGCAGTTCTTC.

The chain uses TRBV7-2 and TRBJ2-7; 9 bases line up with TRBD2. The CDR3 loop spans 15 amino acids. The junction had 4 bases not matched to a gene; V was cut back by 1 base and J by 3 bases. In germline, CDR1 is SGHTA, CDR2 FQGNSA. The CDR3 reads CASSLEGSGGYEQYF. In nucleotides, the CDR3 is TGTGCCAGCAGCTTAGAGGGTAGCGGGGGCTACGAGCAGTACTTC. The complete variable domain, with remaining parts taken from reference TRBV7-2 and TRBJ2-7, reads GAGVSQSPSNKVTEKGKDVELRCDPISGHTALYWYRQSLGQGLEFLIYFQGNSAPDKSGLPSDRFSAERTGGSVSTLTIQRTQQEDSAVYLCASSLEGSGGYEQYFGPGTRLTVT.

The rearrangement uses TRBV5-5 and TRBJ1-1; 11 nucleotides line up with TRBD1. Germline values: CDR1 SGHKS, CDR2 YYEKEE (reference sequence). Germline trimming cut 4 bases from V and 8 bases from J; bases unmatched to any gene: 10. The CDR3 has 15 amino acids. CDR3 coding DNA: TGTGCCAGCAGCGGAGGAGTCGGACAGGGGGCCGAAGCTTTCTTT. Translation: CASSGGVGQGAEAFF.

CDR3 nucleotide sequence: TGTGCCAGCAGCTCTGATCACAGGGTCGCTAATGAAAAACTGTTTTTT. This sequence encodes CASSSDHRVANEKLFF. The genes are TRBV7-9 and TRBJ1-4; D is perhaps TRBD1 (6 bases). This CDR3 has 16 amino acids. Between the trimmed V and J ends, which lost 4 bases and 3 bases, there was a span of 15 bases. Germline lookup yields CDR1 SEHNR and CDR2 FQNEAQ (reference sequence).

The genes are TRBV7-9 and TRBJ1-5; TRBD1 matches 7 bases. Germline V lookup: CDR1 SEHNR, CDR2 FQNEAQ (reference sequence). This CDR3 comprises 16 residues. Trimming took 1 base from V and 8 from J; bases not matched to a gene: 11. CDR3 sequence: CASSLDLGQVREPQHF. The DNA of the CDR3 is TGTGCCAGCAGCTTAGATCTAGGACAGGTCAGGGAGCCCCAGCATTTT. The full variable domain, its missing parts supplied by reference TRBV7-9 and TRBJ1-5, is DTGVSQNPRHKITKRGQNVTFRCDPISEHNRLYWYRQTLGQGPEFLTYFQNEAQLEKSRLLSDRFSAERPKGSFSTLEIQRTEQGDSAMYLCASSLDLGQVREPQHFGDGTRLSIL.

Here the CDR3 DNA reads TGTGCCAGCAGCTGGCGGGTGAGACAGCCCCAGCATTTT. This encodes CASSWRVRQPQHF. This sequence joins TRBV5-4 and TRBJ1-5; no clear D gene. The germline V gene has CDR1 SGHNT and CDR2 YYREEE (reference sequence). Between the trimmed V and J ends, which lost 3 bases and 7 bases, there was a span of 11 bases. The CDR3 covers 13 residues.

The rearrangement links TRBV19 to TRBJ2-1; 10 bases fit TRBD1. The trim removed 4 bases at V and 8 bases at J, leaving 8 bases unmatched. The CDR3 contains 15 residues. Germline-derived CDR1 and CDR2 are LNHDA and SQIVND (reference sequence). CDR3 loop: CASSKTGGMSYEQFF. Here the CDR3 DNA reads TGTGCCAGTAGTAAGACAGGGGGCATGAGCTATGAGCAGTTCTTC.